This T cell receptor beta chain emerged from a study of shared clonotypes between healthy human individuals. Looking at the study overall: The study used three CD4 naive, three CD4 memory, two CD8 naive and one CD8 memory plate per donor.

CD4+ cells yielded CD45RA+ naive and CD45RA-negative memory subsets. The study's findings and limits: Specimens sampled were limited to blood, with tissue repertoires likely differing. Compared with memory subsets, naive subsets generally had larger estimated richness.

The CDR3 sequence is 13 residues long. The V gene lost 5 bases and the J gene lost 5 bases, with 10 bases spanning the gap. CDR1 SGHTA and CDR2 FQGNSA come from the germline V gene. For this clone: The antigen is unknown.

The assay was immunoSEQ multiplex PCR, and TCRdb's table has in-frame clones only and misses some. The sample comprises approximately 2,000,000 clones, 80% to 95% of which are singletons, and around 0.35% rests with the top ten. The receptor was derived from a man between 18 and 29 years old in good health. Some clones in this sample may be carry-over from other donors' samples. Sequencing input: naive CD4+ T cells from PBMCs. Subset in this sample: CD45RA+ positively selected. The rearrangement links TRBV7-2 to TRBJ1-3, with D unclear. The CDR3 loop is CASSHMNRNTIYF. The CDR3 DNA follows: TGTGCCAGCAGCCATATGAATCGAAACACCATATATTTT. The complete variable domain, with remaining parts taken from reference TRBV7-2 and TRBJ1-3, reads GAGVSQSPSNKVTEKGKDVELRCDPISGHTALYWYRQSLGQGLEFLIYFQGNSAPDKSGLPSDRFSAERTGGSVSTLTIQRTQQEDSAVYLCASSHMNRNTIYFGEGSWLTVV.